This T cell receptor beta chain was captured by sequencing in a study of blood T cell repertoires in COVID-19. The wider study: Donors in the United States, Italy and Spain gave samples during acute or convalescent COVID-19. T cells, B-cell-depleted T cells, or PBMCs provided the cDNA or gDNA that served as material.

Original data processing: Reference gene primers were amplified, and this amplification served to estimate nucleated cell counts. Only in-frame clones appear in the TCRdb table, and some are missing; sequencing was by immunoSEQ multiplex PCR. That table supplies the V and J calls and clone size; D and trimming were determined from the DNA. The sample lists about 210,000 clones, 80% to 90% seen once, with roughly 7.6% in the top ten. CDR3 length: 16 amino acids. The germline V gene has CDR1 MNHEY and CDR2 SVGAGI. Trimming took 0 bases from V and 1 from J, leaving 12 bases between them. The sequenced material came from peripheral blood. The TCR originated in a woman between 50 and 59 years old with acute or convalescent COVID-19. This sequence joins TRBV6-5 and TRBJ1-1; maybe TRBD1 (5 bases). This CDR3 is CASSYSGRGGNTEAFF. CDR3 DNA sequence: TGTGCCAGCAGTTACTCGGGGCGCGGGGGGAACACTGAAGCTTTCTTT.